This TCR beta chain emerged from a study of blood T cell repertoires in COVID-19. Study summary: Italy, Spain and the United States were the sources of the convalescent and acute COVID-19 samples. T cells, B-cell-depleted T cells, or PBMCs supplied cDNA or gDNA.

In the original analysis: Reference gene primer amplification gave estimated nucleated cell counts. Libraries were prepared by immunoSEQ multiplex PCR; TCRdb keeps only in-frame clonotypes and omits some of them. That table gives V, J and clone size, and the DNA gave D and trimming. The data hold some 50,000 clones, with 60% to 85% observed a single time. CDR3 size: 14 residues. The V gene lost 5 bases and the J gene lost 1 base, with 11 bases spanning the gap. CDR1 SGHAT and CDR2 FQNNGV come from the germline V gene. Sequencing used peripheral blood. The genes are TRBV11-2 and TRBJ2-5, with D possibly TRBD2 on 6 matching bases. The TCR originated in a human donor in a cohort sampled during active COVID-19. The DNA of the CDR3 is TGTGCCAGCAGCCAAAGCGGGCTCCAAGAGACCCAGTACTTC. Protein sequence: CASSQSGLQETQYF. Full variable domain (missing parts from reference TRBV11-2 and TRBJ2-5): EAGVAQSPRYKIIEKRQSVAFWCNPISGHATLYWYQQILGQGPKLLIQFQNNGVVDDSQLPKDRFSAERLKGVDSTLKIQPAKLEDSAVYLCASSQSGLQETQYFGPGTRLLVL.